This T cell receptor beta chain was profiled in a study of blood T cell repertoires in COVID-19. Across the study: Acute and convalescent COVID-19 samples came from the United States, Italy and Spain.

Profiled with immunoSEQ multiplex PCR; TCRdb holds only in-frame clones, not every one. The sample gives about 200,000 clones, around nine tenths of which show up once; 6% is in the top ten. The CDR3 is 15 residues long. Germline assignment: CDR1 LGHDT and CDR2 YNNKEL (reference sequence). V gave up 1 base and J gave up 3 bases, with 13 bases separating them. The sequence derives from a man aged 35 to 55 with active or convalescent COVID-19. This chain connects TRBV3-1 (or the pseudogene TRBV3-2) to TRBJ2-7; TRBD1 is a possible D gene (6 bases). Sequencing used peripheral blood. CDR3 residues: CASSQVWGQIYEQYF. DNA of the CDR3: TGTGCCAGCAGCCAAGTTTGGGGGCAAATCTACGAGCAGTACTTC.